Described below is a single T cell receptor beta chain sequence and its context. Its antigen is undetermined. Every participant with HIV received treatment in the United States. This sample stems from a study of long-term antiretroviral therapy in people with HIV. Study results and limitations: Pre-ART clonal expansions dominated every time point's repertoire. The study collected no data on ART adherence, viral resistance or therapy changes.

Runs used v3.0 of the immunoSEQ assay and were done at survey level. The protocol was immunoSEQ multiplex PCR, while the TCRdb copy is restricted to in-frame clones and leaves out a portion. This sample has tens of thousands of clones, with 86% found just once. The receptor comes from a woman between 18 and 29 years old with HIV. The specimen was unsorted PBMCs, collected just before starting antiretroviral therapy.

The CDR3 coding sequence is TGTGCCAGCAGGGAGCCAGAGCGTAATTCACCCCTCCACTTT. It is translated as CASREPERNSPLHF. This chain uses TRBV28 with TRBJ1-6; no clear D gene. V was shortened by 6 bases and J by 6 bases, with 12 bases between the two germline ends. Germline lookup yields CDR1 MDHEN and CDR2 SYDVKM. The CDR3 length is 14 residues.